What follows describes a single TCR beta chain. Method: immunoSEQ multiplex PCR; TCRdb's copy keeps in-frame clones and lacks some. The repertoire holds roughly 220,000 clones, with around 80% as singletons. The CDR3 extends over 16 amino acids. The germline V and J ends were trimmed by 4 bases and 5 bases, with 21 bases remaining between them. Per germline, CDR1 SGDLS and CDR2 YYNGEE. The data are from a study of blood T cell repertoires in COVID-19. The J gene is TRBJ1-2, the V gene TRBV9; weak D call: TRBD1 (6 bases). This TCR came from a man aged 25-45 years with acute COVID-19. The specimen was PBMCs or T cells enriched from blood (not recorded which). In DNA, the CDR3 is TGTGCCAGCAGCCCAGACATCGAGGGGGAGATTTATGGCTACACCTTC. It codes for CASSPDIEGEIYGYTF.